Following are 21 T cell receptor beta chains from one sample sequenced in a study of T cell responses to AZD1222 COVID-19 vaccine. Assay used: immunoSEQ multiplex PCR; TCRdb lists only in-frame clones, some missing. The sample consists of about 140,000 clones, 85% to 95% of them appearing once. Sequenced here: peripheral blood, sampled 28 days after the second AZD1222 dose. These TCRs come from an adult who received the AZD1222 COVID-19 vaccine.

The rearrangement links TRBV29-1 to TRBJ1-2; D ambiguous. This CDR3 has 11 residues. V was pared by 7 bases and J by 4 bases, with 10 bases between. Germline CDR1 SQVTM, CDR2 ANQGSEA. In nucleotides, the CDR3 is TGCAGCGCCCTAGGAAGCTATGGCTACACCTTC. This gives the protein CSALGSYGYTF.

The V gene is TRBV9, the J gene TRBJ1-1; D is possibly TRBD1 (5 bases). The CDR3 covers 13 residues. Per the germline V gene, CDR1 is SGDLS and CDR2 is YYNGEE. The germline V and J ends were trimmed by 7 bases and 2 bases, with 12 bases remaining between them. The CDR3 spells CASAQGQNTEAFF. The CDR3 DNA sequence: TGTGCCAGCGCCCAGGGCCAAAACACTGAAGCTTTCTTT.

CDR3 DNA: TGTGCCAGCAGTGTTAGCGGGAGGGCCGGCGATGAGCAGTTCTTC. Its protein product is CASSVSGRAGDEQFF. The chain uses TRBV7-9 and TRBJ2-1, with 11 positions matching TRBD2. This CDR3 spans 15 amino acids. Germline V gene data show CDR1 as SEHNR and CDR2 as FQNEAQ (reference sequence). V lost 6 bases, J lost 8 bases, and 9 bases stayed unmatched.

The chain couples TRBV2 to TRBJ1-6; 9 bases agree with TRBD1. This CDR3 has 14 residues. Per germline, CDR1 SNHLY and CDR2 FYNNEI. The V gene end was trimmed by 6 bases and the J gene end by 8 bases; junction bases not matched to a gene: 5. Here the CDR3 reads CASSPGTGYSPLHF. The CDR3 DNA reads TGTGCCAGCAGCCCCGGGACAGGGTATTCACCCCTCCACTTT. Combining the CDR3 with reference TRBV2 and TRBJ1-6 gives the whole variable domain EPEVTQTPSHQVTQMGQEVILRCVPISNHLYFYWYRQILGQKVEFLVSFYNNEISEKSEIFDDQFSVERPDGSNFTLKIRSTKLEDSAMYFCASSPGTGYSPLHFGNGTRLTVT.

The chain employs TRBV28 and TRBJ2-4, with TRBD1 matching over 8 bases. The CDR3 loop spans 14 amino acids. Germline V gene sequence: CDR1 MDHEN, CDR2 SYDVKM. J lost 6 bases, V lost 5 bases, and 6 bases had no gene match. DNA of the CDR3: TGTGCCAGCAGTCACGGACAGGGAGGAAACATTCAGTACTTC. Encoded protein: CASSHGQGGNIQYF.

The chain joins TRBV5-1 to TRBJ1-2, with 9 positions matching TRBD1. V gave up 4 bases and J gave up 6 bases; unmatched junction bases: 4. CDR3 size: 13 residues. CDR1 is SGHRS and CDR2 is YFSETQ in the germline V gene. CDR3: CASSLGTGHGYTF. The CDR3 region has the DNA TGCGCCAGCAGCCTCGGGACAGGGCATGGCTACACCTTC.

The V gene is TRBV19, the J gene TRBJ1-3; tentatively, D is TRBD1 (5 bases). The CDR3 has 14 residues. Germline loops: CDR1 LNHDA, CDR2 SQIVND (reference sequence). Trimming took 6 bases from V and 1 from J, leaving 10 bases between them. CDR3 in amino acids: CASREGASGNTIYF. CDR3 nucleotide sequence: TGTGCCAGTAGAGAAGGGGCTTCTGGAAACACCATATATTTT.

V usage is TRBV19 and J usage is TRBJ2-3; 7 bases line up with TRBD1. This CDR3 has 15 amino acids. Per the germline V gene, CDR1 is LNHDA and CDR2 is SQIVND (reference sequence). The V gene end was trimmed by 5 bases and the J gene end by 4 bases; junction bases not matched to a gene: 9. The CDR3 is CASSYGTVYPDTQYF. In DNA, the CDR3 is TGTGCCAGTAGTTACGGGACAGTATACCCAGATACGCAGTATTTT.

The chain links TRBV15 to TRBJ1-3; D not resolved. CDR3 length equals 16 residues. V lost 1 base and J lost 0, with 10 bases in between. From germline, CDR1 is LNHNV and CDR2 YYDKDF (reference sequence). As DNA, the CDR3 is TGTGCCACCAGCAGAGCCCACACCAACTCTGGAAACACCATATATTTT. Encoded protein: CATSRAHTNSGNTIYF.

This rearrangement joins TRBV11-2 to TRBJ2-3; 7 bases line up with TRBD2. The CDR3 runs 16 residues. CDR1 is SGHAT, CDR2 FQNNGV, per germline. The ends lost 0 bases at V and 5 bases at J; junction bases unmatched: 8. CDR3 nucleotides: TGTGCCAGCAGCTTAGATTTAGCGGGTTGGGAAGATACGCAGTATTTT. Translation: CASSLDLAGWEDTQYF.

The rearrangement links TRBV5-1 to TRBJ2-1; a possible D gene is TRBD2 (6 bases). The CDR3 is made up of 15 amino acids. Trimming shortened V by 0 bases and J by 5 bases, and 12 bases separated the two germline ends. Germline V CDR1 and CDR2: SGHRS, YFSETQ. The CDR3 nucleotides are TGCGCCAGCAGCTTGGTTGTGACTAGTAACAATGAGCAGTTCTTC. Amino acid sequence: CASSLVVTSNNEQFF.

This CDR3 is CASSLGRAVRYEQFF. The CDR3 nucleotides read TGTGCCAGCAGCTTAGGGCGAGCGGTTCGATATGAGCAGTTCTTC. The gene calls are TRBV7-2 and TRBJ2-1, with D tentatively TRBD2 (5 bases). Trimming removed 1 base at V and 8 bases at J, with 15 bases between. Germline V gives CDR1 SGHTA, CDR2 FQGNSA. This CDR3 has 15 amino acids.

This clone has just a few counts. The V and J genes are TRBV7-2 and TRBJ1-4, with 11 bases matching TRBD1. V was pared by 1 base and J by 7 bases, with 2 bases of the junction left unmatched. The CDR3 extends over 15 amino acids. CDR1 SGHTA and CDR2 FQGNSA come from the germline V gene. The CDR3: CASSLGTGGFEKLFF. CDR3 sequence (DNA): TGTGCCAGCAGCTTAGGGACAGGGGGCTTTGAAAAACTGTTTTTT.

This chain uses TRBV6-5 with TRBJ2-3; the match to TRBD1 covers 9 bases. The CDR3 totals 14 residues. J lost 6 bases, V lost 6 bases, and 7 bases had no gene match. Germline-derived CDR1 and CDR2 are MNHEY and SVGAGI. The CDR3, as DNA: TGTGCCAGCAGAAGACAGGGGGGGCGGGATACGCAGTATTTT. It yields the protein CASRRQGGRDTQYF.

This clone was picked up one time. Written as DNA, the CDR3 is TGTGCCAGCAGACATAAGACAGTGTGGAACACTGAAGCTTTCTTT. Translated, it gives CASRHKTVWNTEAFF. V and J are TRBV2 and TRBJ1-1; the D gene is possibly TRBD1 (5 bases). The CDR3 consists of 15 residues. The ends were cut back, 6 bases at V and 1 base at J, with 15 bases in the middle. Germline V lookup: CDR1 SNHLY, CDR2 FYNNEI.

The chain couples TRBV5-6 to TRBJ2-4, with TRBD1 matching over 8 bases. The CDR3 has 15 amino acids. Germline V gene data show CDR1 as SGHDT and CDR2 as YYEEEE. V gave up 4 bases and J gave up 0 bases; unmatched junction bases: 3. The CDR3 bases are TGTGCCAGCAGCCCAGGGGGCTTAGCCAAAAACATTCAGTACTTC. The encoded protein is CASSPGGLAKNIQYF. Combining the CDR3 with reference TRBV5-6 and TRBJ2-4 gives the whole variable domain DAGVTQSPTHLIKTRGQQVTLRCSPKSGHDTVSWYQQALGQGPQFIFQYYEEEERQRGNFPDRFSGHQFPNYSSELNVNALLLGDSALYLCASSPGGLAKNIQYFGAGTRLSVL.

This rearrangement joins TRBV20-1 to TRBJ1-2; no definite D call. From germline, CDR1 is DFQATT and CDR2 SNEGSKA (reference sequence). CDR3 size: 10 residues. The CDR3 sequence: CRPRDYGYTF. The CDR3 DNA reads as TGCAGACCCCGGGACTATGGCTACACCTTC.

The chain employs TRBV15 and TRBJ2-7; the D is unclear. V lost 1 base to trimming and J lost 4 bases, with 11 bases between them. Germline loops: CDR1 LNHNV, CDR2 YYDKDF (reference sequence). The CDR3 consists of 14 residues. The CDR3 here is CATSRGAAFYEQYF. The CDR3 DNA reads as TGTGCCACCAGCAGAGGGGCTGCGTTTTACGAGCAGTACTTC.

The chain couples TRBV7-6 to TRBJ2-7; D perhaps matches TRBD1 (6 bases). V lost 4 bases, J lost 4 bases, and 17 bases lay in between. The CDR3 is 15 residues long. Looked up from germline, CDR1 is SGHVS and CDR2 is FNYEAQ. CDR3 region: CASSSSYQGPYEQYF. CDR3 DNA: TGTGCCAGCAGCTCCTCTTACCAGGGGCCATACGAGCAGTACTTC.

V gene TRBV11-2 combines with J gene TRBJ1-2; TRBD1 matches 7 bases. V lost 6 bases, J lost 5 bases, and 6 bases stayed unmatched. The length of the CDR3 is 13 residues. Germline V gives CDR1 SGHAT, CDR2 FQNNGV. In DNA, the CDR3 is TGTGCCAGCAGGAGGACAGGATATTATGGCTACACCTTC. This codes for CASRRTGYYGYTF.

This chain uses TRBV6-1 with TRBJ1-2, with D unresolved. V lost 1 base and J 0 bases, leaving 9 bases between the germline ends. Germline V lookup: CDR1 MNHNS, CDR2 SASEGT. CDR3 length equals 15 residues. The CDR3 here is CASSEGRLANYGYTF. CDR3 nucleotide sequence: TGTGCCAGCAGTGAAGGACGGCTAGCTAACTATGGCTACACCTTC.